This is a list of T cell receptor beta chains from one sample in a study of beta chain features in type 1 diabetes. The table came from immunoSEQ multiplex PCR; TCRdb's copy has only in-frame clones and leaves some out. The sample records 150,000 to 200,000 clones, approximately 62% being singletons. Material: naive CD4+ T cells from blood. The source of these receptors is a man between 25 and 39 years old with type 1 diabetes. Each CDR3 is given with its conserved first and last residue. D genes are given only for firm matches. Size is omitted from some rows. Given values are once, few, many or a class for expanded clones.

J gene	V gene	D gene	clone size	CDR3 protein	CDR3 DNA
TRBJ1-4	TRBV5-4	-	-	CASSSSGADEKLFF	TGTGCCAGCAGCTCGTCAGGGGCGGATGAAAAACTGTTTTTT
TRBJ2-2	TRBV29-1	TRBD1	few	CSVSTGGDTGELFF	TGCAGCGTTTCGACAGGGGGTGACACCGGGGAGCTGTTTTTT
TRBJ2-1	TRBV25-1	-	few	CASSEPRGYSYNEQFF	TGTGCCAGCAGTGAGCCGAGGGGATACTCCTACAATGAGCAGTTCTTC
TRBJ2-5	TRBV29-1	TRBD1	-	CSGKQGIGETQYF	TGCAGCGGTAAACAGGGGATAGGGGAGACCCAGTACTTC
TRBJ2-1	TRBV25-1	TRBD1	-	CASSPIGTGLYNEQFF	TGTGCCAGCAGCCCGATTGGGACAGGCCTCTACAATGAGCAGTTCTTC
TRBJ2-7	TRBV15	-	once	CATSAGSLSYEQYF	TGTGCCACCAGCGCGGGGAGCCTCTCCTACGAGCAGTACTTC
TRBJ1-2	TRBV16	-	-	CASSRANYGYTF	TGTGCCAGCAGCCGGGCGAACTATGGCTACACCTTC
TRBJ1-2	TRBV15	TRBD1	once	CATSMGQGAYGYTF	TGTGCCACCAGCATGGGACAGGGCGCCTATGGCTACACCTTC
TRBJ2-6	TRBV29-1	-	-	CSAVGGTTSGANVLTF	TGCAGCGCAGTTGGAGGTACGACCTCTGGGGCCAACGTCCTGACTTTC
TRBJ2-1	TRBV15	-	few	CATSINYQGNEQFF	TGTGCCACCAGCATAAATTACCAGGGGAATGAGCAGTTCTTC
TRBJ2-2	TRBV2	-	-	CASSDTRGELFF	TGTGCCAGCAGTGACACGAGAGGGGAGCTGTTTTTT
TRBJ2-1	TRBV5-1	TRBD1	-	CASNEGQSYNEQFF	TGCGCCAGCAATGAGGGACAGAGCTACAATGAGCAGTTCTTC
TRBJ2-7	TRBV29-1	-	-	CSVLQEGGLYEQYF	TGCAGCGTCCTACAAGAGGGGGGACTATACGAGCAGTACTTC
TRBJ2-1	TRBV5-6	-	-	CASSYTLTGSSYNEQFF	TGTGCCAGCAGCTATACCCTCACAGGAAGCTCCTACAATGAGCAGTTCTTC
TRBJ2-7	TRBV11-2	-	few	CASSRMTTGSEQYF	TGTGCCAGCAGCAGAATGACGACAGGTTCCGAGCAGTACTTC
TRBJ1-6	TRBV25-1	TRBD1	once	CASTETDREDSPLHF	TGTGCCAGCACCGAAACTGACAGGGAAGATTCACCCCTCCACTTT
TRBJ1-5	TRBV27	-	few	CASRRAGQPQHF	TGTGCCAGCCGCCGGGCCGGACAGCCCCAGCATTTT
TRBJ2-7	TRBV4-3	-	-	CASSQELGLVPPGEQYF	TGCGCCAGCAGCCAAGAGTTGGGGCTAGTCCCCCCTGGCGAGCAGTACTTC
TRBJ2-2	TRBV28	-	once	CASRGQPNTGELFF	TGTGCCAGCCGTGGACAGCCCAACACCGGGGAGCTGTTTTTT
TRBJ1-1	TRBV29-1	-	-	CSAVVVNTEAFF	TGCAGCGCCGTGGTGGTTAACACTGAAGCTTTCTTT
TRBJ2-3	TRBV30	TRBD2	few	CAWTRGGGDTQYF	TGTGCCTGGACCCGCGGGGGTGGAGATACGCAGTATTTT
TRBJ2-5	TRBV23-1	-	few	CASSQSWLTREEPQYF	TGCGCCAGCAGTCAATCGTGGCTAACCCGAGAAGAGCCCCAGTACTTC
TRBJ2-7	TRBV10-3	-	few	CAPETPEQYF	TGTGCCCCCGAGACCCCCGAGCAGTACTTC
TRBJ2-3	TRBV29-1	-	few	CSVEESSADTQYF	TGCAGCGTTGAAGAGTCTAGCGCAGATACGCAGTATTTT
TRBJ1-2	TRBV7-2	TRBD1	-	CASSSGQGGYGYTF	TGTGCCAGCAGCTCGGGACAGGGAGGCTATGGCTACACCTTC
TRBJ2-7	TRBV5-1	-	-	CASGNPAASGEQYF	TGCGCCAGCGGCAACCCCGCCGCGTCGGGCGAGCAGTACTTC
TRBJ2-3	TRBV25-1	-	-	CASQQGTSTDTQYF	TGTGCCAGCCAACAGGGAACTAGCACAGATACGCAGTATTTT
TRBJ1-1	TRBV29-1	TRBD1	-	CSARDSNTEAFF	TGCAGCGCTCGGGACAGTAACACTGAAGCTTTCTTT
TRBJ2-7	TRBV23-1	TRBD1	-	CASSPLRTGLPLYEQYF	TGCGCCAGCAGTCCTCTACGGACAGGTCTACCGCTTTACGAGCAGTACTTC
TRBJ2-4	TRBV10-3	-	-	CAISEEGNIQYF	TGTGCCATCAGTGAGGAGGGGAACATTCAGTACTTC
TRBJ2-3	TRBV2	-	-	CASSESGDTQYF	TGTGCCAGCAGTGAATCTGGGGATACGCAGTATTTT
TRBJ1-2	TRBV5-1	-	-	CASDFGQSADPIAGYGYTF	TGCGCCAGCGACTTTGGACAGTCCGCGGACCCTATCGCTGGGTATGGCTACACCTTC
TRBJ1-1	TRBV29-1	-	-	CSGTGRKAEAFF	TGCAGCGGTACAGGGAGGAAGGCTGAAGCTTTCTTT
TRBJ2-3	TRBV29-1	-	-	CSVEWSGGTDTQYF	TGCAGCGTTGAATGGTCAGGGGGCACAGATACGCAGTATTTT
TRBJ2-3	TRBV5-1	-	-	CASSSGRGDTQYF	TGCGCCAGCAGCTCGGGTCGGGGAGATACGCAGTATTTT
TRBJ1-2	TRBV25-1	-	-	CASSELPGRMGTNYGYTF	TGTGCCAGCAGTGAACTCCCGGGACGGATGGGAACTAACTATGGCTACACCTTC
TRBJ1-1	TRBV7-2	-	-	CASSFFRGNTEAFF	TGTGCCAGCAGCTTCTTCCGGGGGAACACTGAAGCTTTCTTT
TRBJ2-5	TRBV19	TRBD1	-	CASSTSTGEETQYF	TGTGCCAGTAGTACATCGACAGGGGAAGAGACCCAGTACTTC
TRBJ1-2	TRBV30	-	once	CACTVSSGNYGYTF	TGTGCCTGTACCGTCTCCTCAGGGAACTATGGCTACACCTTC
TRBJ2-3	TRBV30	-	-	CAWSAQGTAVGDTQYF	TGTGCCTGGAGTGCCCAAGGGACTGCTGTAGGAGATACGCAGTATTTT
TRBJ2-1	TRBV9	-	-	CASSVLAGSYNEQFF	TGTGCCAGCAGCGTCCTGGCGGGCTCCTACAATGAGCAGTTCTTC
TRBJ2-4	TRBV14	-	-	CASSQGQLNIQYF	TGTGCCAGCAGCCAAGGACAACTAAACATTCAGTACTTC
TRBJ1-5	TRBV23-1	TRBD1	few	CANTGTGVINQPQHF	TGCGCCAATACCGGGACAGGGGTTATCAATCAGCCCCAGCATTTT
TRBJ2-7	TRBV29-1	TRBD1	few	CSGGTSGGSYEQYF	TGCAGCGGAGGTACTTCAGGGGGCAGCTACGAGCAGTACTTC
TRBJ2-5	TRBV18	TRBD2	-	CASSPTSASTQETQYF	TGTGCCAGCTCACCGACTAGCGCATCTACCCAAGAGACCCAGTACTTC
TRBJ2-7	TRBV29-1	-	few	CSVAGQHFYEQYF	TGCAGCGTTGCTGGACAGCATTTCTACGAGCAGTACTTC
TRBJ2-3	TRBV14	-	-	CASSQEYAGTDTQYF	TGTGCCAGCAGCCAAGAGTACGCAGGCACAGATACGCAGTATTTT
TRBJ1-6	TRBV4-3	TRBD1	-	CASSQDPTGYNSPLHF	TGCGCCAGCAGCCAAGATCCGACAGGGTATAATTCACCCCTCCACTTT
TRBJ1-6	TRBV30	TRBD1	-	CAWSVITTEDRGLISPLHF	TGTGCCTGGAGTGTAATCACGACCGAGGACAGGGGGTTGATTTCACCCCTCCACTTT
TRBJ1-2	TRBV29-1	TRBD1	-	CSGRTGSYGYTF	TGCAGCGGACGGACAGGGAGCTATGGCTACACCTTC
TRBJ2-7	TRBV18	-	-	CASSGVQGNTYEQYF	TGTGCCAGCTCAGGAGTACAGGGTAATACCTACGAGCAGTACTTC
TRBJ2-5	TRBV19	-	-	CASSITIEETQYF	TGTGCCAGTAGTATAACCATCGAAGAGACCCAGTACTTC
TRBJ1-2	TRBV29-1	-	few	CSVRPAARGYTF	TGCAGCGTTCGTCCAGCGGCGCGGGGCTACACCTTC
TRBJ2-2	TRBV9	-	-	CASSVETGELFF	TGTGCCAGCAGCGTAGAGACGGGGGAGCTGTTTTTT
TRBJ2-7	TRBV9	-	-	CASSVGGTASYEQYF	TGTGCCAGCAGCGTAGGTGGGACGGCCTCCTACGAGCAGTACTTC
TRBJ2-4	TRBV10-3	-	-	CAISVSGLTKNIQYF	TGTGCCATCAGTGTCTCTGGGTTGACCAAAAACATTCAGTACTTC
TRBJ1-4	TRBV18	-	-	CASSPRSGEKLFF	TGTGCCAGCTCACCACGCTCCGGAGAAAAACTGTTTTTT
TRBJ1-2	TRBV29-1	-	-	CSVGDGYTF	TGCAGCGTTGGCGATGGCTACACCTTC
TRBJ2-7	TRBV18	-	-	CASSYGRSSEQYF	TGTGCCAGCTCGTACGGCAGGTCCAGCGAGCAGTACTTC
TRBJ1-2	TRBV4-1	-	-	CASSQDQGDSFYGYTF	TGCGCCAGCAGCCAAGATCAAGGCGACAGCTTCTATGGCTACACCTTC